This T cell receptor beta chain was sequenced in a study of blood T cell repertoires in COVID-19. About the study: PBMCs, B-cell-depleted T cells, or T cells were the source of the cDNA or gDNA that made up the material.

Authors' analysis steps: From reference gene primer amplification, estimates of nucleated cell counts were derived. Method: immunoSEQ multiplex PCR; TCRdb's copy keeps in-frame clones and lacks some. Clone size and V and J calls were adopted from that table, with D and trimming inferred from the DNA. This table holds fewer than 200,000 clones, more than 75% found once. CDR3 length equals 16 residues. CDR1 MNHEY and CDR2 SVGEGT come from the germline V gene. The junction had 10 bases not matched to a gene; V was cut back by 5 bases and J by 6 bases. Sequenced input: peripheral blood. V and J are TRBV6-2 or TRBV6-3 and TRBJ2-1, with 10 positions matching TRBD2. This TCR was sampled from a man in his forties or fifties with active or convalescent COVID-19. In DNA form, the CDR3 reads TGTGCCAGCAGTCGAACACGTAGCGGGGGGAGCAATGAGCAGTTCTTC. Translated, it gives CASSRTRSGGSNEQFF.